This is a list of T cell receptor beta chains from one sample in a study of regulatory T cells in long-lasting Graves disease. TCRdb itself ran the multiplex PCR reads through MiXCR, one entry per CDR3 protein. The data show around 450,000 distinct CDR3 sequences, 20% to 25% seen once. This sample comprised peripheral blood mononuclear cells (PBMCs), obtained when the disease was refractory, from a patient treated with antithyroid drugs. All receptors derive from a female donor with Graves disease. Each CDR3 is given with its conserved first and last residue. A D gene is named only where the DNA matches it firmly. Size tells how often a clone was seen (once, few, many) or the class of an expanded clone, and some rows leave it out.

d_gene	v_gene	len	j_gene	abundance	CDR3nt	CDR3aa
-	TRBV27	19	TRBJ2-6	few	TGTGCCAGCAGTCCCCTAGCGGGACAGGGGTTCACTGGGGCCAACGTCCTGACTTTC	CASSPLAGQGFTGANVLTF
-	TRBV11-2	15	TRBJ1-4	many	TGTGCCAGCAGCTTAGCAGGATCCACTAATGAAAAACTGTTTTTT	CASSLAGSTNEKLFF
TRBD2	TRBV10-3	15	TRBJ2-5	many	TGTGCCATCAGTGATATTAGCGGGGGAGGTGAGACCCAGTACTTC	CAISDISGGGETQYF
TRBD1	TRBV28	15	TRBJ1-2	-	TGTGCCAGCACTCCAGGGACAGAAGTTAACTATGGCTACACCTTC	CASTPGTEVNYGYTF
-	TRBV30	15	TRBJ1-6	few	TGTGCCTGGGCTACAGGTATCTCCTATAATTCACCCCTCCACTTT	CAWATGISYNSPLHF
-	TRBV7-9	12	TRBJ1-4	few	TGTGCCAGCAGCCACACGTTGCGAGAACTGTTTTTT	CASSHTLRELFF
TRBD2	TRBV29-1	14	TRBJ2-7	-	TGCAGCGTTGAGGGGACTAGCGGCACCTACGAGCAGTACTTC	CSVEGTSGTYEQYF
-	TRBV28	15	TRBJ2-7	-	TGTGCCAGCAGTTTCGGCGGGCAGAGCTCCTACGAGCAGTACTTC	CASSFGGQSSYEQYF
-	TRBV28	15	TRBJ2-5	many	TGTGCCAGCAGTTTGATCCAGGCCAGCCAAGAGACCCAGTACTTC	CASSLIQASQETQYF
TRBD1	TRBV28	14	TRBJ1-1	many	TGTGCCAGCAGCCCGACAGGGTCAATAACTGAAGCTTTCTTT	CASSPTGSITEAFF
TRBD1	TRBV12-5	19	TRBJ2-1	-	TGTGCTAGTGGTTTGGTAGGACAGGGGGATGTGCAGTCCTACAATGAGCAGTTCTTC	CASGLVGQGDVQSYNEQFF
TRBD1	TRBV13	14	TRBJ1-3	-	TGTGCCAGCAGTCCCCACGGGCAGGGGGACACCATATATTTT	CASSPHGQGDTIYF
-	TRBV10-3	13	TRBJ1-2	many	TGTGCCATCAGCGAGGGTGGGCCGTATGGCTACACCTTC	CAISEGGPYGYTF
TRBD1	TRBV2	16	TRBJ2-2	-	TGTGCCAGCAGTGAACGGCAGGGGGCTACCACCGGGGAGCTGTTTTTT	CASSERQGATTGELFF
-	TRBV5-1	14	TRBJ1-1	few	TGCGCCAGCAGCTTCCCGGATCCAAACACTGAAGCTTTCTTT	CASSFPDPNTEAFF